A single sample is the source of the 3 T cell receptor beta chains below, sequenced in a study of technical replicates of blood from a few donors. Assay: immunoSEQ multiplex PCR; the TCRdb copy retains only in-frame clones and omits some. Here the sample spans 95,000 to 100,000 clones, almost 96% being singletons. The specimen sequenced was T cells isolated from PBMCs. All receptors derive from a human donor in good health.

J is TRBJ1-2 and V is TRBV28; no clear D. This CDR3 comprises 13 residues. Trimming left V 4 bases short and J 4 bases short, with 10 bases between. Germline lookup yields CDR1 MDHEN and CDR2 SYDVKM. The CDR3, as DNA: TGTGCCAGCAGTTCCTCGAGTACCTATGGCTACACCTTC. Translation: CASSSSSTYGYTF.

This clone was counted once. This chain connects TRBV19 to TRBJ2-5; TRBD2 matches 7 bases. This CDR3 region has 14 residues. V shed 3 bases and J 5 bases; nucleotides not matched to a gene: 6. Germline loops: CDR1 LNHDA, CDR2 SQIVND (reference sequence). DNA for the CDR3: TGTGCCAGTAGTATCCGGGGGGACCGGGAGACCCAGTACTTC. As protein: CASSIRGDRETQYF.

The chain uses TRBV4-1 and TRBJ2-7; D might be TRBD2 (6 bases). The CDR3 sequence is 16 residues long. Germline V gives CDR1 MGHRA, CDR2 YSYEKL. V dropped 5 bases and J dropped 0 bases, with 17 bases sitting between them. The CDR3 region has the DNA TGCGCCAGCAGCTCTCTCCCGATCGGGAGCTCCTACGAGCAGTACTTC. Translating it yields CASSSLPIGSSYEQYF.